The 21 T cell receptor beta chains below come from one sample, sequenced in a study of CD8+CD57+ T cells in acquired aplastic anemia. TCR beta VDJ and CDR3 were profiled, and genomic DNA was the template. TCRdb re-analysed the reads in MiXCR, keeping a single row per CDR3 protein. The sample gives over 100,000 distinct CDR3 sequences, around 41% of which show up once; more than 7% is in the top ten. Source material: sorted CD4+, CD8+, or CD8+CD57+ T cells (not recorded which) from PBMCs. The receptors come from a human donor in good health, serving as a control.

The V and J genes are TRBV11-1 and TRBJ1-6, with a possible D match to TRBD1 (6 bases). Trimming cost V 6 bases and J 7 bases, with 22 bases left between them. The CDR3 has 17 amino acids. The germline V gene has CDR1 SGHAT and CDR2 FQDESV (reference sequence). For the CDR3, the DNA is TGTGCCAGCAGTGATCTCCTAAGCAGGGGAGGGAATTCACCCCTCCACTTT. Protein sequence: CASSDLLSRGGNSPLHF.

For this clonotype: A clone one base away is much larger, so this may be a read error. V is TRBV14 and J is TRBJ1-5, with D maybe TRBD1 (6 bases). Germline V gene data show CDR1 as SGHDN and CDR2 as FVKESK. This CDR3 has 14 amino acids. The V gene lost 3 bases and the J gene lost 6 bases, with 12 bases spanning the gap. The CDR3 here is CASSHGGGRQPQHF. The CDR3 DNA reads as TGTGCCAGCAGCCATGGGGGGGGGCGTCAGCCCCAGCATTTT. The variable domain in full, completed from reference TRBV14 and TRBJ1-5, reads EAGVTQFPSHSVIEKGQTVTLRCDPISGHDNLYWYRRVMGKEIKFLLHFVKESKQDESGMPNNRFLAERTGGTYSTLKVQPAELEDSGVYFCASSHGGGRQPQHFGDGTRLSIL.

This clonotype was recorded many times. The rearrangement links TRBV3-1 to TRBJ2-5, with 13 bases fitting TRBD2. This CDR3 spans 16 amino acids. The germline V gene has CDR1 LGHDT and CDR2 YNNKEL (reference sequence). Trimming took 4 bases from V and 5 from J; bases not matched to a gene: 7. In DNA form, the CDR3 reads TGTGCCAGCAGCCCTGGACTAGCGGGAGTAAGGGAGACCCAGTACTTC. Translating it yields CASSPGLAGVRETQYF.

This rearrangement joins TRBV12-3 or TRBV12-4 to TRBJ1-1; a weak D match, TRBD1 (5 bases). CDR3 length equals 16 residues. Trimming removed 3 bases at V and 2 bases at J, with 16 bases between. The CDR3 loop reads CASSFWGLRVNTEAFF. In DNA form, the CDR3 reads TGTGCCAGCAGTTTTTGGGGGTTGAGGGTAAACACTGAAGCTTTCTTT.

This clonotype was detected only a few times. The rearrangement links TRBV6-1 to TRBJ2-1; perhaps TRBD2 as D (5 bases). CDR3 size: 16 residues. Germline assignment: CDR1 MNHNS and CDR2 SASEGT. V was trimmed by 7 bases and J by 0 bases, leaving 16 bases between them. CDR3 protein: CASTPRRISSYNEQFF. In DNA, the CDR3 is TGTGCCAGCACCCCACGGAGGATCAGCTCCTACAATGAGCAGTTCTTC.

This clonotype was observed a handful of times. V usage is TRBV4-2 and J usage is TRBJ2-6; the match to TRBD1 covers 12 bases. Germline V gene lookup returns CDR1 LGHNA and CDR2 YNFKEQ. V gave up 4 bases and J gave up 6 bases; unmatched junction bases: 16. The CDR3 length is 20 residues. This chain's CDR3 is CASSRHPPGQGAKEANVLTF. As DNA, the CDR3 is TGTGCCAGCAGCCGCCACCCTCCGGGACAGGGGGCGAAGGAGGCCAACGTCCTGACTTTC.

The gene calls are TRBV2 and TRBJ2-3; maybe TRBD1 (7 bases). CDR1 is SNHLY, CDR2 FYNNEI, per germline. V lost 8 bases, J lost 0 bases, and 21 bases lay in between. The CDR3 extends over 17 amino acids. CDR3 nucleotide sequence: TGTGCCAGCTCACGAACGACAGGGCGGGGAAGCACAGATACGCAGTATTTT. This translates into CASSRTTGRGSTDTQYF. The whole variable domain, filled in from reference TRBV2 and TRBJ2-3, reads EPEVTQTPSHQVTQMGQEVILRCVPISNHLYFYWYRQILGQKVEFLVSFYNNEISEKSEIFDDQFSVERPDGSNFTLKIRSTKLEDSAMYFCASSRTTGRGSTDTQYFGPGTRLTVL.

The V call is TRBV20-1, the J call TRBJ2-7; tentatively, D is TRBD2 (6 bases). This CDR3 contains 13 residues. Germline lookup yields CDR1 DFQATT and CDR2 SNEGSKA (reference sequence). Trimming took off 3 bases at V and 4 bases at J, with 13 bases between the two ends. The CDR3 region is CSARGVAEYEQYF. CDR3 nucleotides: TGCAGTGCTAGGGGGGTAGCGGAATACGAGCAGTACTTC.

The V call is TRBV10-3, the J call TRBJ2-7; 10 nucleotides agree with TRBD1. Germline assignment: CDR1 ENHRY and CDR2 SYGVKD. The CDR3 is 14 residues long. V dropped 4 bases and J dropped 5; count of bases not matched to a gene: 5. CDR3 sequence reads: CAISGRDRGHEQYF. The CDR3 nucleotides are TGTGCCATCAGTGGGCGGGACAGGGGCCACGAGCAGTACTTC.

This clonotype appeared once. The V and J genes are TRBV7-9 and TRBJ1-1; TRBD1 is a possible D gene (6 bases). The V end was cut by 5 bases, the J end by 0 bases, with 13 bases between. CDR1 is SEHNR and CDR2 is FQNEAQ in the germline V gene (reference sequence). This CDR3 has 15 residues. The CDR3 loop is CASSPLDSLNTEAFF. The CDR3, as DNA: TGTGCCAGCAGCCCACTGGACAGTTTGAACACTGAAGCTTTCTTT. Looking up the rest from reference TRBV7-9 and TRBJ1-1 gives the full variable domain: DTGVSQNPRHKITKRGQNVTFRCDPISEHNRLYWYRQTLGQGPEFLTYFQNEAQLEKSRLLSDRFSAERPKGSFSTLEIQRTEQGDSAMYLCASSPLDSLNTEAFFGQGTRLTVV.

Only a few counts were recorded for this clonotype. The rearrangement uses TRBV3-1 and TRBJ1-4; 9 bases are a match to TRBD1. The CDR3 extends over 15 amino acids. Germline-derived CDR1 and CDR2 are LGHDT and YNNKEL (reference sequence). V was pared by 4 bases and J by 6 bases, with 6 bases of the junction left unmatched. The CDR3 DNA reads as TGTGCCAGCAGCCTCGGGGACAGGGAGGATGAAAAACTGTTTTTT. Encoded protein: CASSLGDREDEKLFF.

This clonotype counts as medium-sized. The CDR3 is CATSREANSPLHF. The CDR3 DNA follows: TGTGCCACCAGCAGAGAGGCAAATTCACCCCTCCACTTT. The V gene is TRBV15, the J gene TRBJ1-6; D not certain. Germline V gene lookup returns CDR1 LNHNV and CDR2 YYDKDF (reference sequence). With 0 bases removed from V and 7 bases from J, the gap between germline ends came to 4 bases. The CDR3 is made up of 13 amino acids.

About this clonotype itself: A read error may explain this, as a much larger clone is one base away. The chain links TRBV5-4 to TRBJ1-5, with TRBD1 identical over 8 bases. CDR1 and CDR2 from the germline V gene are SGHNT and YYREEE (reference sequence). V was pared by 2 bases and J by 7 bases, with 8 bases of the junction left unmatched. The CDR3 loop spans 15 amino acids. The CDR3 DNA reads TGTGCCAGCAGCTTTGGACAGGGTTTTTCGCAGCCCCAGCATTTT. Amino acids: CASSFGQGFSQPQHF.

As for this clonotype: A much larger clone differs by one base, so this may be a read error. V and J are TRBV7-9 and TRBJ1-1; TRBD1 might be the D (5 bases). The CDR3 has 13 amino acids. The V gene's germline CDR1 is SEHNR and CDR2 FQNEAQ (reference sequence). This CDR3 is CASNLEGDTEAFF. As DNA, the CDR3 is TGTGCCAGCAACTTAGAAGGGGACACTGAAGCTTTCTTT.

This rearrangement joins TRBV11-2 to TRBJ2-1; D is tentatively TRBD1 or TRBD2 (5 bases each). Germline V gene lookup returns CDR1 SGHAT and CDR2 FQNNGV. V lost 9 bases and J 0 bases, leaving 24 bases between the germline ends. The CDR3 has 18 amino acids. The DNA of the CDR3 is TGTGCCAGTACATCCGGGACGCCGAGACTCAGCTCCTACAATGAGCAGTTCTTC. Amino acids: CASTSGTPRLSSYNEQFF.

This clonotype has a count of ten or more. This sequence joins TRBV19 and TRBJ2-7; 16 positions match TRBD2. This CDR3 has 15 residues. The germline gives CDR1 LNHDA, CDR2 SQIVND (reference sequence). The junction had 4 bases not matched to a gene; V was cut back by 4 bases and J by 7 bases. CDR3 sequence (DNA): TGTGCCAGTAGTAAGGGACTAGCGGGGGGGCAAGAGCAGTACTTC. Its protein product is CASSKGLAGGQEQYF.

This clonotype was seen repeatedly, ten times or more. V and J are TRBV24-1 and TRBJ2-2; D perhaps matches TRBD2 (6 bases). Germline assignment: CDR1 KGHDR and CDR2 SFDVKD. The V end was cut by 9 bases, the J end by 0 bases, with 16 bases between. This CDR3 has 16 amino acids. The chain's CDR3 is CATAFGGTPNTGELFF. The CDR3, as DNA: TGTGCCACCGCCTTTGGAGGGACCCCGAACACCGGGGAGCTGTTTTTT.

This clonotype was recorded many times. This rearrangement joins TRBV5-4 to TRBJ2-7, with 8 bases lining up with TRBD1. The germline V gene has CDR1 SGHNT and CDR2 YYREEE (reference sequence). CDR3 size: 13 residues. V lost 4 bases and J lost 5; bases outside the gene matches: 5. In DNA, the CDR3 is TGTGCCAGCAGCAATAAGGACAGGGACGAGCAGTACTTC. This codes for CASSNKDRDEQYF. The entire variable domain, with the rest obtained from reference TRBV5-4 and TRBJ2-7, is as follows: ETGVTQSPTHLIKTRGQQVTLRCSSQSGHNTVSWYQQALGQGPQFIFQYYREEENGRGNFPPRFSGLQFPNYSSELNVNALELDDSALYLCASSNKDRDEQYFGPGTRLTVT.

The chain links TRBV2 to TRBJ2-3; D not resolved. The CDR3 is made up of 12 amino acids. The germline CDR1 and CDR2 sequences are SNHLY and FYNNEI. V dropped 7 bases and J dropped 6 bases, with 11 bases sitting between them. The CDR3 region is CASKPGTDTQYF. The CDR3 DNA reads as TGTGCCAGCAAACCAGGAACGGATACGCAGTATTTT.

The sample holds many counts of this clonotype. The chain recombines TRBV10-1 with TRBJ2-2; TRBD1 aligns across 9 bases. This CDR3 contains 14 residues. With V trimmed by 6 bases and J by 4 bases, 3 bases remained unmatched. Germline lookup yields CDR1 WNHNN and CDR2 SYGVQD (reference sequence). The CDR3 DNA is TGCGCCAGCAGCTTGACAGGGGGCACCGGGGAGCTGTTTTTT. It yields the protein CASSLTGGTGELFF.

The chain carries TRBV2 and TRBJ2-7, with TRBD2 identical over 9 bases. This CDR3 has 19 amino acids. The ends lost 6 bases at V and 2 bases at J; junction bases unmatched: 20. Germline V gene lookup returns CDR1 SNHLY and CDR2 FYNNEI. The CDR3 nucleotides read TGTGCCAGCAGCCGCCTCGGTTTAGCGGGGGATTGGGGTACCTACGAGCAGTACTTC. Encoded protein: CASSRLGLAGDWGTYEQYF.